Presented here are 9 T cell receptor beta chains from one specimen sequenced in a study of blood T cells in healthy people across ages. Next came a second PCR, run for about 6 to 12 cycles, which used a sample-barcoded 5' primer along with a J-beta primer mix. TCRdb re-called the 5' RACE reads with MiXCR, one entry per CDR3 protein. There are over 1.5 million distinct CDR3 sequences in the sample; 40% to 55% occur only once, and roughly 2.1% lies in the top ten. Source material: blood. The receptors derive from a woman aged 35 to 49 in good health.

The sample holds a few counts of this clonotype. The V gene is TRBV7-3, the J gene TRBJ2-1, with 10 bases matching TRBD2. The germline gives CDR1 SGHTA, CDR2 FQGTGA. This CDR3 region has 15 residues. The V gene end was trimmed by 8 bases and the J gene end by 5 bases; junction bases not matched to a gene: 9. CDR3 sequence reads: CASAPLAGPDNEQFF. CDR3 DNA sequence: TGTGCCAGCGCGCCACTAGCGGGGCCAGACAATGAGCAGTTCTTC. Supplemented by reference TRBV7-3 and TRBJ2-1, the full variable domain reads GAGVSQTPSNKVTEKGKYVELRCDPISGHTALYWYRQSLGQGPEFLIYFQGTGAADDSGLPNDRFFAVRPEGSVSTLKIQRTERGDSAVYLCASAPLAGPDNEQFFGPGTRLTVL.

This clonotype was observed a few times. This sequence joins TRBV25-1 and TRBJ2-5; the D gene is possibly TRBD2 (6 bases). The assigned J gene may be wrong: the sequence end matches TRBJ2-7 better. Germline CDR1 MGHDK, CDR2 SYGVNS. The CDR3 loop spans 14 amino acids. CDR3 sequence (DNA): TGTGCCAGCAGTGAATATATGGGGGGCTACGAGCAGTACTTC. Its translation: CASSEYMGGYEQYF.

V gene TRBV5-1 combines with J gene TRBJ2-5; D is unclear. The CDR3 extends over 15 amino acids. The V end lost 0 bases, the J end lost 0 bases, and 9 bases lay between the germline ends. Germline loops: CDR1 SGHRS, CDR2 YFSETQ. In nucleotides, the CDR3 is TGCGCCAGCAGCTTGGGTAATCCAGACCAAGAGACCCAGTACTTC. Amino acids: CASSLGNPDQETQYF.

The chain is built from TRBV4-3 and TRBJ1-6; 8 bases align to TRBD1. There are 17 residues in the CDR3. J was trimmed by 4 bases and V by 1 base; bases with no gene match: 6. CDR1 and CDR2 (germline): LGHNA, YSLEER. The CDR3 region has the DNA TGCGCCAGCAGCCAAGTCAGGGGGCTTTATTATAATTCACCCCTCCACTTT. Translated, it gives CASSQVRGLYYNSPLHF.

This chain links TRBV6-6 with TRBJ1-2; D unresolved. CDR1 MNHNY and CDR2 SVGAGI come from the germline V gene (reference sequence). Trimming took off 2 bases at V and 5 bases at J, with 15 bases between the two ends. The CDR3 extends over 15 amino acids. The chain's CDR3 is CASSYPSGERYGYTF. The CDR3 nucleotides read TGTGCCAGCAGTTACCCGTCAGGAGAGAGATATGGCTACACCTTC.

V and J are TRBV10-2 and TRBJ2-7; TRBD1 might be the D (6 bases). Germline V lookup: CDR1 WSHSY, CDR2 SAAADI. Trimming took 8 bases from V and 0 from J, leaving 11 bases between them. This CDR3 spans 13 amino acids. The chain's CDR3 is CASEDSLSYEQYF. DNA for the CDR3: TGCGCCAGCGAGGACAGCCTCTCCTACGAGCAGTACTTC.

Only a few counts were recorded for this clonotype. In DNA form, the CDR3 reads TGTGCCAGCAGTTTGCGTATGAGGGAGACCCAGTACTTC. It translates to CASSLRMRETQYF. J is TRBJ2-5 and V is TRBV12-3 or TRBV12-4; D is ambiguous. V gave up 3 bases and J gave up 5 bases, with 10 bases separating them. The CDR3 runs to 13 residues.

The CDR3 bases are TGTGCCAGCAGCCTTGAGGGGTATACGCAGTATTTT. Translation: CASSLEGYTQYF. V gene TRBV7-9 combines with J gene TRBJ2-3; possibly TRBD1 or TRBD2 for D (5 bases each). Germline V gives CDR1 SEHNR, CDR2 FQNEAQ (reference sequence). V lost 5 bases to trimming and J lost 7 bases, with 10 bases between them. The CDR3 spans 12 residues.

This clonotype was observed a handful of times. The genes are TRBV5-1 and TRBJ2-1, with 12 nucleotides matching TRBD1. Germline CDR1 and CDR2: SGHRS and YFSETQ. J gave up 0 bases and V 4 bases, and 14 bases lay outside the gene matches. The CDR3 sequence is 20 residues long. The CDR3 spells CASSRPRDRGQGGSYNEQFF. The CDR3 DNA sequence: TGCGCCAGCAGCCGACCTAGGGACAGGGGGCAGGGTGGCTCCTACAATGAGCAGTTCTTC.